This T cell receptor (beta chain) came from a study of CD8 T cells in Susac syndrome. Across the whole study: Among the Susac syndrome patients sequenced, roughly six had active disease and eight or nine were in remission.

The germline CDR1 and CDR2 sequences are KGHDR and SFDVKD. This CDR3 has 14 amino acids. The V gene lost 0 bases and the J gene lost 10 bases, with 12 bases spanning the gap. Random hexamers primed reverse transcription of 0.5 to 1 ug RNA. From the immunoSEQ multiplex PCR reads, TCRdb called clonotypes with MiXCR, one entry per CDR3 protein. The table has 95,000 to 150,000 distinct CDR3 sequences, 96% seen once; the top ten hold roughly 0.13%. Sequencing of TCR beta, carried out with a high-throughput approach, was applied to CD8+ and CD4+ T cells from the blood. This receptor was obtained from a human donor with Susac syndrome. The sequenced sample was CD4+ T cells from PBMCs. V usage is TRBV24-1 and J usage is TRBJ2-1; weak D call: TRBD1 (6 bases). CDR3 nucleotide sequence: TGTGCCACCAGTGATTTGAGGGGGTCTGGCGAGCAGTTCTTC. This codes for CATSDLRGSGEQFF.